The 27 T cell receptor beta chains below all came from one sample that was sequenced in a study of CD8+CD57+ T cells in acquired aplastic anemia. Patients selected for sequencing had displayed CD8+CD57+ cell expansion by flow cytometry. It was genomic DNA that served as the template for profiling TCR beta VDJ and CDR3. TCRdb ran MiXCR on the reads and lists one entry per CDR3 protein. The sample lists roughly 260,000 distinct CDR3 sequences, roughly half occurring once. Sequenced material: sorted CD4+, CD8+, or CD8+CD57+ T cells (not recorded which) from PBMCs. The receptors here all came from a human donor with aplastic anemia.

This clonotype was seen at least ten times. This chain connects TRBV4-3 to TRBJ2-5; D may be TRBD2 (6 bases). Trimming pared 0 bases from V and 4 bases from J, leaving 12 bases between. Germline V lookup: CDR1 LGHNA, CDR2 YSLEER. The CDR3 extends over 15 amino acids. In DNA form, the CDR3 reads TGCGCCAGCAGCCAAGATACGGGGGTCGCAGAGACCCAGTACTTC. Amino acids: CASSQDTGVAETQYF.

The CDR3 region has the DNA TGCAGTGCTAGGGTAGGGCCGCCGAACACTGAAGCTTTCTTT. Translation gives CSARVGPPNTEAFF. The J gene is TRBJ1-1, the V gene TRBV20-1; D gene ambiguous. This CDR3 is 14 amino acids long. V was clipped by 3 bases and J by 1 base, with 12 bases between them. Germline CDR1 is DFQATT and CDR2 is SNEGSKA (reference sequence).

DNA of the CDR3: TGTGCCAGCAGCGTAGGAGGTTCGGCTGGCCTCTACAATGAGCAGTTCTTC. This codes for CASSVGGSAGLYNEQFF. This chain joins TRBV9 and TRBJ2-1, with D unclear. Germline CDR1 reads SGDLS; CDR2 reads YYNGEE. Deletions cut 0 bases from V and 3 bases from J, with 16 bases between. This CDR3 is 17 amino acids long. The full variable domain, in which reference TRBV9 and TRBJ2-1 provide the parts outside the CDR3, is DSGVTQTPKHLITATGQRVTLRCSPRSGDLSVYWYQQSLDQGLQFLIQYYNGEERAKGNILERFSAQQFPDLHSELNLSSLELGDSALYFCASSVGGSAGLYNEQFFGPGTRLTVL.

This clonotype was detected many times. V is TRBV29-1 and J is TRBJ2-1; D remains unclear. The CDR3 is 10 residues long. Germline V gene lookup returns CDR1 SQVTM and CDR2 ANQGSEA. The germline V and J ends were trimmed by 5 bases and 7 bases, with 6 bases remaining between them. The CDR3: CSVLVNEQFF. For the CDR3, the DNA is TGCAGCGTTCTTGTGAATGAGCAGTTCTTC.

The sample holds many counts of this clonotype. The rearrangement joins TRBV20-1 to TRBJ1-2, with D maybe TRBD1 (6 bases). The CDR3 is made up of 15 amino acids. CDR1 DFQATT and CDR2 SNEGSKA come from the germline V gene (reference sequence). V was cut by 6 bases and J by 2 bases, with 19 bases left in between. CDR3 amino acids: CSALGGQQTNYGYTF. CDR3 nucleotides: TGCAGTGCCCTGGGGGGCCAACAGACCAACTATGGCTACACCTTC.

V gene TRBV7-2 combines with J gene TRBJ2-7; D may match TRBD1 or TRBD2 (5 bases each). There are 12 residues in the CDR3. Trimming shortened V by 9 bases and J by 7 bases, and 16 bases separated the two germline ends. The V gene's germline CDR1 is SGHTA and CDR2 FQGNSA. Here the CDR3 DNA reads TGTGCCAGTAGTTTCCGGGACGGAGAGCAGTACTTC. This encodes CASSFRDGEQYF.

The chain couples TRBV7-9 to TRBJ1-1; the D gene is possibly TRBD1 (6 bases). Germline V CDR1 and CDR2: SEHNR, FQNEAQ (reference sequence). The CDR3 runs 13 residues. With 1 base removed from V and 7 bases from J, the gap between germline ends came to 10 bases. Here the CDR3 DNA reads TGTGCCAGCAGCTTAGTCCGGGGGCTTGAAGCTTTCTTT. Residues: CASSLVRGLEAFF.

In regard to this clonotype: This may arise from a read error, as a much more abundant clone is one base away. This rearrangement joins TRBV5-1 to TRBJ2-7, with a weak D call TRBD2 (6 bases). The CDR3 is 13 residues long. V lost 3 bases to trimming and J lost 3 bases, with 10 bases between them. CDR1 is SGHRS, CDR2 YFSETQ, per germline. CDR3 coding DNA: TGCGCCAGCAGCTGGGACTGTATCTACGAGCAGTACTTC. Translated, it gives CASSWDCIYEQYF.

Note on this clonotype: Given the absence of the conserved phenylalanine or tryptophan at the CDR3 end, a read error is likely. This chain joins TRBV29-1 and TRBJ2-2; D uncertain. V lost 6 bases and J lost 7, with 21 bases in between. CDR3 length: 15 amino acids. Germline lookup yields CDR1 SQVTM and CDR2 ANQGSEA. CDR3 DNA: TGCAGCGTCGCCCCCCCAGATAGGGTAGGCGGGGAGCTGTTTTTG. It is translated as CSVAPPDRVGGELFL.

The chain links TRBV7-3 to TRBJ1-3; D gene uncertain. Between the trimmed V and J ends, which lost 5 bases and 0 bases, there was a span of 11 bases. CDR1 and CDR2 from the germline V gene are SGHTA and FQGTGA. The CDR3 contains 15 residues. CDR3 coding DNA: TGTGCCAGCAGCCAAGTCGGATCCTCTGGAAACACCATATATTTT. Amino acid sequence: CASSQVGSSGNTIYF.

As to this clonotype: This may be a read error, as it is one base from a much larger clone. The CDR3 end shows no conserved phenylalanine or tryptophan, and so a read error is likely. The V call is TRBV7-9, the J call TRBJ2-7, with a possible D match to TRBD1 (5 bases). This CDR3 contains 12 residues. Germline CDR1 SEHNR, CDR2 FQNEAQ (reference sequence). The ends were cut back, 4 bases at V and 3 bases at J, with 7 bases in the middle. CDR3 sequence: CASSSQVYEQYL. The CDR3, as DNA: TGTGCCAGCAGCTCACAGGTCTACGAGCAGTACCTC.

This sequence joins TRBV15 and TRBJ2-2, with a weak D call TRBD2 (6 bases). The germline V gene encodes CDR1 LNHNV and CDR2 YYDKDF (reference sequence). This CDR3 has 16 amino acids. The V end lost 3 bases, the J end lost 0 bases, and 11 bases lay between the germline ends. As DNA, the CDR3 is TGTGCCACCAGCAGGGGTTGGAGGGCGAACACCGGGGAGCTGTTTTTT. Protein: CATSRGWRANTGELFF.

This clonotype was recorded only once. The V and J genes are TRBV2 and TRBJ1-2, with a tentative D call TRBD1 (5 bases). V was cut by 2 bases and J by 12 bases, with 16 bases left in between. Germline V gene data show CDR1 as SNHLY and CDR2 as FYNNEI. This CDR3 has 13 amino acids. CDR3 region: CASSERGVAVNTF. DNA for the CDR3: TGTGCCAGCAGTGAACGGGGGGTAGCGGTAAACACCTTC.

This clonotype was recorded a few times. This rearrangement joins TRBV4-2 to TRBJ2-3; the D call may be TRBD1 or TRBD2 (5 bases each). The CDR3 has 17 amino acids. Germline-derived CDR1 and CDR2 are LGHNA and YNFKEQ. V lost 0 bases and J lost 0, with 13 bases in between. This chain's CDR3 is CASSQDGGPRSTDTQYF. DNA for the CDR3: TGTGCCAGCAGCCAAGATGGGGGACCCAGGAGCACAGATACGCAGTATTTT.

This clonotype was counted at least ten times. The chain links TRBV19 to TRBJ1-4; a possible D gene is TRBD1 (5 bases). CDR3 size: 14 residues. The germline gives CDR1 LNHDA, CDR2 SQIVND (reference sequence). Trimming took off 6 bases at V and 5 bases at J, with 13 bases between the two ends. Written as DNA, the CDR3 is TGTGCCAGTAGGGAGGACAACAGGAATGAAAAACTGTTTTTT. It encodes CASREDNRNEKLFF.

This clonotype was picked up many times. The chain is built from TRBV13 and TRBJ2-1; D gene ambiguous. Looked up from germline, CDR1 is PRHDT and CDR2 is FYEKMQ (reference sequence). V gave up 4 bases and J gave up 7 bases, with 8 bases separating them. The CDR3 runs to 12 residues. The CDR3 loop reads CASSYDRNEQFF. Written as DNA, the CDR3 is TGTGCCAGCAGCTACGATCGGAATGAGCAGTTCTTC.

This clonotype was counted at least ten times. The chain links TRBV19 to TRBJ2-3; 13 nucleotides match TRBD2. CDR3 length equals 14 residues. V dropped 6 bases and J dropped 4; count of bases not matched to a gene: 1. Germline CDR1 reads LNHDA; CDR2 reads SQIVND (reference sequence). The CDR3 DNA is TGTGCCAGTAGGGGACTAGCGGGATCAGATACGCAGTATTTT. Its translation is CASRGLAGSDTQYF. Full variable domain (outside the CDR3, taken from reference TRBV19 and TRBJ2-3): DGGITQSPKYLFRKEGQNVTLSCEQNLNHDAMYWYRQDPGQGLRLIYYSQIVNDFQKGDIAEGYSVSREKKESFPLTVTSAQKNPTAFYLCASRGLAGSDTQYFGPGTRLTVL.

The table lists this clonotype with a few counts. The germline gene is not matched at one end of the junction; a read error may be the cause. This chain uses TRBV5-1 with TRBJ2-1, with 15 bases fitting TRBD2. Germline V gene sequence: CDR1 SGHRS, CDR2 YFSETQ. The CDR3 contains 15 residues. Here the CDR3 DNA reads TGCGCCAGCAGCTTGGGCCGTGGACTAGCGGGAGGGCACAACTTC. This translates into CASSLGRGLAGGHNF.

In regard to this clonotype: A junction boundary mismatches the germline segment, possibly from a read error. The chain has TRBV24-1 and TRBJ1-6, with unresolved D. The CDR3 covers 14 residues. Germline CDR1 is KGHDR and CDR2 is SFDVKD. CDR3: CATSSFFLNSPPRF. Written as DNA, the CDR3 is TGTGCCACCAGCTCATTCTTCCTCAATTCACCCCCCCGCTTT.

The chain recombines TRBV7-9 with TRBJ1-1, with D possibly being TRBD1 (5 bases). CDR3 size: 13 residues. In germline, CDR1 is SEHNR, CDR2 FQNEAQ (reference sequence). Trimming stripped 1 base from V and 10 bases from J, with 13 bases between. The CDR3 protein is CASSLVLQGGAFF. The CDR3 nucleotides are TGTGCCAGCAGCTTAGTACTCCAGGGTGGAGCTTTCTTT.

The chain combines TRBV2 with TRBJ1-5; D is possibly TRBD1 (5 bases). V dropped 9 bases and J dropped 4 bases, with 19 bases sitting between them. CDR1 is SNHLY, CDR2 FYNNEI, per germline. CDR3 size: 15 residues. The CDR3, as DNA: TGTGCCAGTAGTAGCCAGGGTAGGGGTAATCAGCCCCAGCATTTT. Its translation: CASSSQGRGNQPQHF. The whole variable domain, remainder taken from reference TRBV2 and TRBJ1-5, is EPEVTQTPSHQVTQMGQEVILRCVPISNHLYFYWYRQILGQKVEFLVSFYNNEISEKSEIFDDQFSVERPDGSNFTLKIRSTKLEDSAMYFCASSSQGRGNQPQHFGDGTRLSIL.

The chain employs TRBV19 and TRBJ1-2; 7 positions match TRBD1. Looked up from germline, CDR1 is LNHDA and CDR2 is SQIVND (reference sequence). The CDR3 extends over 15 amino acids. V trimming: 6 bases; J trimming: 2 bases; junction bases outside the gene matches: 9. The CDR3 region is CASSPTTGTNYGYTF. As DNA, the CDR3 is TGTGCCAGTAGCCCGACGACAGGGACCAACTATGGCTACACCTTC.

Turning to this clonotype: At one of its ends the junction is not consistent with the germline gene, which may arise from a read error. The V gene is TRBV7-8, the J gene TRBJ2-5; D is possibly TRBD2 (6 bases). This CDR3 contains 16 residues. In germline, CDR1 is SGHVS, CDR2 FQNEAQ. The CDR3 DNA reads TGTGCCGGCAGCCTGGGTAGGAGGGCCCGGGGAGAGACCCAGTACTTC. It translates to CAGSLGRRARGETQYF.

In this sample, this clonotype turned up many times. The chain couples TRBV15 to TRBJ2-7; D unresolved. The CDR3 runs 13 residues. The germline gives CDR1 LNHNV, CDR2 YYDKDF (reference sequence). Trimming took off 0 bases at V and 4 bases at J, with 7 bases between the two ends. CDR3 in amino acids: CATSRDWRYEQYF. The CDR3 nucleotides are TGTGCCACCAGCAGAGATTGGCGGTACGAGCAGTACTTC.

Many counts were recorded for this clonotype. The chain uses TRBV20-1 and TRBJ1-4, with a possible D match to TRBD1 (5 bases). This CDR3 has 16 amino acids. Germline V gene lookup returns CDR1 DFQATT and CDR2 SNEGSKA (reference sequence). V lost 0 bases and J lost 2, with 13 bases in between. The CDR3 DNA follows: TGCAGTGCTAGAGATCGGAGAGGGGTGACTAATGAAAAACTGTTTTTT. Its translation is CSARDRRGVTNEKLFF.

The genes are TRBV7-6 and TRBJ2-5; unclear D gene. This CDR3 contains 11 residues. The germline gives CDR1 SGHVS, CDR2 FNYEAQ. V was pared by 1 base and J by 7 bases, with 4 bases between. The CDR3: CASSLEGTQYF. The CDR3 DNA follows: TGTGCCAGCAGCTTAGAGGGGACCCAGTACTTC.

CDR3 in amino acids: CATSTSGTGVYEQYF. CDR3 DNA sequence: TGTGCCACCAGCACCTCCGGGACAGGGGTGTACGAGCAGTACTTC. The chain is built from TRBV15 and TRBJ2-5; 10 nucleotides align to TRBD1. The closer fit of TRBJ2-7 to the DNA end suggests the J call may be wrong. Per the germline V gene, CDR1 is LNHNV and CDR2 is YYDKDF (reference sequence). This CDR3 has 15 amino acids.